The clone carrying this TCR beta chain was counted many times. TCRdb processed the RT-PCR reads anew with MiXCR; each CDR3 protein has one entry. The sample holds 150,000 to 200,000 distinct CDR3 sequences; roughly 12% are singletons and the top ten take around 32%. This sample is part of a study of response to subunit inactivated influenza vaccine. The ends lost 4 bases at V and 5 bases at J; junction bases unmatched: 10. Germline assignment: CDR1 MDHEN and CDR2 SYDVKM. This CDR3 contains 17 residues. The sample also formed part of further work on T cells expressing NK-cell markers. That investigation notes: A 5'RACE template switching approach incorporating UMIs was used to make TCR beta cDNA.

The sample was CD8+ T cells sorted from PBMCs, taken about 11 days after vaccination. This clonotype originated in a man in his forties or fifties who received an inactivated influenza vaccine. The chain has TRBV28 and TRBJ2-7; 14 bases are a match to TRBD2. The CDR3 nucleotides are TGTGCCAGCAGTTCTCCAGATTGGACTAGCGGGGGGCACGAGCAGTACTTC. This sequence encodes CASSSPDWTSGGHEQYF.